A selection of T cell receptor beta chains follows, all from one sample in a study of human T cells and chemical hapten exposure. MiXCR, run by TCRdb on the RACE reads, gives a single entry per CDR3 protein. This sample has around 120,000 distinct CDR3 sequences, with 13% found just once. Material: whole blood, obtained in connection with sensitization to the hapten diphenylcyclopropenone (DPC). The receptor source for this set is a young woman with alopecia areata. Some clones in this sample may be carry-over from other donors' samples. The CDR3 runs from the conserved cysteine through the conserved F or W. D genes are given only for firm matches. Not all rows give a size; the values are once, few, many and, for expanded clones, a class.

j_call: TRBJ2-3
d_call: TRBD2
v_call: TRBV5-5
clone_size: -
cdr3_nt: TGTGCCAGCAGCCCCCTGACTAGCGGGGGGACAGATACGCAGTATTTT
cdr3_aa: CASSPLTSGGTDTQYF

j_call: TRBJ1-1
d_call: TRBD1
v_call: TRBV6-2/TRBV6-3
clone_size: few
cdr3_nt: TGTGCCAGCCTGGGACAGGCGAACACTGAAGCTTTCTTT
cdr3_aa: CASLGQANTEAFF

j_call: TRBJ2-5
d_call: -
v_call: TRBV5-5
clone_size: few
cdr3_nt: TGTGCCAGCAGCTCAGGATGGGCCCAAGAGACCCAGTACTTC
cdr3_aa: CASSSGWAQETQYF

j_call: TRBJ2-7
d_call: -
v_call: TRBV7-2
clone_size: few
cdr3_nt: TGTGCCAGCAGCTTAGCGTACGGAGAGACCTACGAGCAGTACTTC
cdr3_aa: CASSLAYGETYEQYF

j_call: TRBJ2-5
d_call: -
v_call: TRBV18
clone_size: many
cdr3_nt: TGTGCCAGCTCACCGCCGGCCTCTGCACAGTACTTC
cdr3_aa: CASSPPASAQYF

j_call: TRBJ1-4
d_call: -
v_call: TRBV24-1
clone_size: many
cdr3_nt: TGTGCCACCAGTGCGGGTGCCGAAAAACTGTTTTTT
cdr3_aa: CATSAGAEKLFF

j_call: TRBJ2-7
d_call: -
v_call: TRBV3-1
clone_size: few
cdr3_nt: TGTGCCAGCAGGACGACAGTCTTCCCCTACGAGCAGTACTTC
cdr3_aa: CASRTTVFPYEQYF

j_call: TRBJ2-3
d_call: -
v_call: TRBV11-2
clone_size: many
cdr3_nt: TGTGCCAGCAGCTTGGAAGGCAGGGCATACACAGATACGCAGTATTTT
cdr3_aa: CASSLEGRAYTDTQYF

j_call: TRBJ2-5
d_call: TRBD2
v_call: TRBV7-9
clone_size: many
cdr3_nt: TGTGCCAGCAGCTTAGCTTGGCCTAGCGGAGAAGAGACCCAGTACTTC
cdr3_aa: CASSLAWPSGEETQYF

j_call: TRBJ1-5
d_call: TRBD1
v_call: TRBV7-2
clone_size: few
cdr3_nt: TGTGCCAGCAGTCCGGGACAGGGAATAGGTCAGCCCCAGCATTTT
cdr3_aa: CASSPGQGIGQPQHF

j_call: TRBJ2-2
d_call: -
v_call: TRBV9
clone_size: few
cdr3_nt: TGTGCCAGCAGCGTAGTCGGGGGCTACACCGGGGAGCTGTTTTTT
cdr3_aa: CASSVVGGYTGELFF

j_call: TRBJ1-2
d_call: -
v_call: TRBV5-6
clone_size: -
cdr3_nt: TGTGCCAGCAGCGGACGGCATGTGGGGATCTATGGCTACACCTTC
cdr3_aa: CASSGRHVGIYGYTF

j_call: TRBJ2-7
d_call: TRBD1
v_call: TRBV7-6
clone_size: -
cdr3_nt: TGTGCCAGCAGCCCAGGGACAGCTCTCTACGAGCAGTACTTC
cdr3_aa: CASSPGTALYEQYF

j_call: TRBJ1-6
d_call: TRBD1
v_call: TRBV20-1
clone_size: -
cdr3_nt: TGCAGTGCTTGGGACAGTAGCTCCTATAATTCACCCCTCCACTTT
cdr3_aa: CSAWDSSSYNSPLHF

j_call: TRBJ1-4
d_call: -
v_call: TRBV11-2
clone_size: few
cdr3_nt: TGTGCCAGCAGCTTCGTTGGACGGGGGCCGACTAATGAAAAACTGTTTTTT
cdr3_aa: CASSFVGRGPTNEKLFF

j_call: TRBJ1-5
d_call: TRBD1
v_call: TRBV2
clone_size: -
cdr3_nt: TGTGCCAGCAGTGGCAGGGGGTCTAGTCAGCCCCAGCATTTT
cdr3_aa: CASSGRGSSQPQHF

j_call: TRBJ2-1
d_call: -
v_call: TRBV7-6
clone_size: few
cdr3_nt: TGTGCCAGCAGCCCGTGGTACAATGAGCAGTTCTTC
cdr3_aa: CASSPWYNEQFF

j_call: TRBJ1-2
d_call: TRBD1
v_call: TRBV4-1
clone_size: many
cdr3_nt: TGCGCCAGCAGCCAGGGGGACAGCCGATCTAACTATGGCTACACCTTC
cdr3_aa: CASSQGDSRSNYGYTF

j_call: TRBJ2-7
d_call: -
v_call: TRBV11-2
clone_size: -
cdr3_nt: TGTGCCAGCAGCTCGAGGGACCGAGCCTACGAGCAGTACTTC
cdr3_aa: CASSSRDRAYEQYF

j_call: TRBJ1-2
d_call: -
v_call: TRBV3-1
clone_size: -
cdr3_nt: TGTGCCAGCAGACCAACCTTACAGGGCAGCTATGGCTACACCTTC
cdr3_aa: CASRPTLQGSYGYTF

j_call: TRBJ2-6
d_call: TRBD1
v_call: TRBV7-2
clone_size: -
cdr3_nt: TGTGCCAGCAGCGCTCCGGGACAGGGAATTGCCGGGGCCAACGTCCTGACTTTC
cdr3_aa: CASSAPGQGIAGANVLTF

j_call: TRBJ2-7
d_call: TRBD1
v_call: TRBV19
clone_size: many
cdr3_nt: TGTGCCAGTAGTCCGGGACAGGGGGCGGCCTACGAGCAGTACTTC
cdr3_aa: CASSPGQGAAYEQYF

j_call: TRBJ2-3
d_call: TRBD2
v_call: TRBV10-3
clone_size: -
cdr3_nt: TGTGCCACCGAGAGCGGGGGCCTCCCCCGCACAGATACGCAGTATTTT
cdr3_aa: CATESGGLPRTDTQYF

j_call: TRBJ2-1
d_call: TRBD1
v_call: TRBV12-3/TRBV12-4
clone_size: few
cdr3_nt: TGTGCCAGCAGTCCGGACAGGGCAGAGCAGTTCTTC
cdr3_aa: CASSPDRAEQFF

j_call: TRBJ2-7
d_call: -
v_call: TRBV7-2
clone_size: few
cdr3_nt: TGTGCCAGCAGCTTCTTGGGGGGACGTGTCTCCTACGAGCAGTACTTC
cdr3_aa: CASSFLGGRVSYEQYF

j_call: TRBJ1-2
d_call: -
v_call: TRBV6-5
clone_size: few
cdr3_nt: TGTGCCAGCAGTTACTCGGTAGGGGCCTATGGCTACACCTTC
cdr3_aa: CASSYSVGAYGYTF

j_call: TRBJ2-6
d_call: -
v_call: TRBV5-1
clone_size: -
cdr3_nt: TGCGCCAGCAGCTTGGGACAGGCCCTAGGTCCTGGGGCCAACGTCCTGACTTTC
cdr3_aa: CASSLGQALGPGANVLTF

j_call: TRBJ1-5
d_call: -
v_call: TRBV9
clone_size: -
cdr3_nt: TGTGCCAGCAGCCCAGATTTGGGGGACTTTCAGCCCCAGCATTTT
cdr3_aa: CASSPDLGDFQPQHF

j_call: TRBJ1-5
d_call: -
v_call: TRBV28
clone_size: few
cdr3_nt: TGTGCCAGCAGTCAGCTGTTCGGCCCCCAGCATTTT
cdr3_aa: CASSQLFGPQHF

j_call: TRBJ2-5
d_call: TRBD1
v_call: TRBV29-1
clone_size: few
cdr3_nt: TGCAGCGTCGACAGGGGGCAAGAGACCCAGTACTTC
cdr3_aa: CSVDRGQETQYF

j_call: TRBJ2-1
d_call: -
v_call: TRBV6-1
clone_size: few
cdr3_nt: TGTGCCAGCAGTGAAGAGGGGGGCTACAATGAGCAGTTCTTC
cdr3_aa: CASSEEGGYNEQFF

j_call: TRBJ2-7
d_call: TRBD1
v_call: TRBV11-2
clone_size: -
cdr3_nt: TGTGCCAGCATCAGCCGCCGGGACAGGACCTCCTACGAGCAGTACTTC
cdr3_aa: CASISRRDRTSYEQYF

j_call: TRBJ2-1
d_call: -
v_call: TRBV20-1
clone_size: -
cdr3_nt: TGCAGTACCACCTTCGGCAGCTGGGATGAGCAGTTCTTC
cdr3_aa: CSTTFGSWDEQFF

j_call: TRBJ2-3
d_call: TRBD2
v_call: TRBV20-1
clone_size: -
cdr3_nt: TGCAGTGCTAGAGATTTTACTAGCGGGGGGCCGGGCATAGATACGCAGTATTTT
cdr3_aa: CSARDFTSGGPGIDTQYF

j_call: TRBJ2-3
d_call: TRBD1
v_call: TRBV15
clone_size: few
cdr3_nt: TGTGCCACCAGCAGAGACAGGGGGAGCACAGATACGCAGTATTTT
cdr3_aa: CATSRDRGSTDTQYF

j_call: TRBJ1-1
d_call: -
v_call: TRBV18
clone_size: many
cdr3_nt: TGTGCCAGCTCACCAGCTCCAGGGGTTACTGAAGCTTTCTTT
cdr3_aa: CASSPAPGVTEAFF

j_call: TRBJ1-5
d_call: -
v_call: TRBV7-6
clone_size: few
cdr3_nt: TGTGCCAGCAGCCCGAGGGCAGACCTAGCATATCAGCCCCAGCATTTT
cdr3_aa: CASSPRADLAYQPQHF

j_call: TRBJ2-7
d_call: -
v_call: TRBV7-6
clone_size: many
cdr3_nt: TGTGCCAGCAGCGAAGGGATTAACTACGAGCAGTACTTC
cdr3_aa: CASSEGINYEQYF

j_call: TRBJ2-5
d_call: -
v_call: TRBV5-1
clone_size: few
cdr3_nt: TGCGCCAGCAGCAGGGACACGCAAGAGACCCAGTACTTC
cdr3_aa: CASSRDTQETQYF

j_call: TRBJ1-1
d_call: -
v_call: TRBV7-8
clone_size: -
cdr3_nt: TGTGCCAGCAGCAAAGTACGGACCCAAACGGTTCGAAGTTTT
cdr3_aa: CASSKVRTQTVRSF

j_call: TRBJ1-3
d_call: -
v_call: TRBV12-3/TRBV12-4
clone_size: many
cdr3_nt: TGTGCCATAGAAACAGGATCCTACTCTGGAAACACCATATATTTT
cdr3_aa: CAIETGSYSGNTIYF

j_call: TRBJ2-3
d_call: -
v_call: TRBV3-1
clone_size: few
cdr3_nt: TGTGCCAGCAGCCAATTCTTGACAGATACGCAGTATTTT
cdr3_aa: CASSQFLTDTQYF

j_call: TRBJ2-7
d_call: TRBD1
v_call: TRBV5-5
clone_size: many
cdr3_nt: TGTGCCAGCAGCTTAGGGACAGGGGTCTACAGCTCCTACGAGCAGTACTTC
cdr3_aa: CASSLGTGVYSSYEQYF

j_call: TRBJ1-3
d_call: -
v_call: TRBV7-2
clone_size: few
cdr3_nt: TGTGCCAGCAGCCAAACAAGGGACACCATATATTTT
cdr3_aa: CASSQTRDTIYF

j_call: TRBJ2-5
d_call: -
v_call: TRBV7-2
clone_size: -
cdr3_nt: TGTGCCAGCAGCTTAAATAGGACACCCCAAGAGACCCAGTACTTC
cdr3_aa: CASSLNRTPQETQYF